The clone carrying this T cell receptor beta chain was seen a handful of times. Its specificity is unknown. This record belongs to a study of beta chain features in type 1 diabetes. The study, taken as a whole, reports: Across patients, naive, central memory and Treg TCRB repertoires exhibited apparently greater similarity than was observed across healthy donors. Researchers report that Type 1 diabetes patients had moderately but significantly shorter TCRB CDR3s across all four CD4+ subsets.

Every bit of the isolated RNA underwent reverse transcription, so sequencing read expressed TCRB transcripts. Sequencing was performed with immunoSEQ multiplex PCR; in TCRdb, only in-frame clones are kept and a portion is missing. The sample has about 400,000 clones, roughly 12% seen once. Researchers reported sorting CD4+ naive, central memory, regulatory and stem cell-like memory cells via CD45RO/CCR7/CD25/CD127/CD95/CD27. V was pared by 4 bases and J by 1 base, with 5 bases of the junction left unmatched. The germline gives CDR1 SGHTA, CDR2 FQGNSA. There are 16 residues in the CDR3. This chain uses TRBV7-2 with TRBJ2-3; TRBD2 matches 10 bases. The source material was naive CD4+ T cells from blood. This TCR was recovered from a young man in good health. CDR3 region: CASSWVLAGGTDTQYF. DNA for the CDR3: TGTGCCAGCAGCTGGGTCCTAGCGGGGGGCACAGATACGCAGTATTTT.